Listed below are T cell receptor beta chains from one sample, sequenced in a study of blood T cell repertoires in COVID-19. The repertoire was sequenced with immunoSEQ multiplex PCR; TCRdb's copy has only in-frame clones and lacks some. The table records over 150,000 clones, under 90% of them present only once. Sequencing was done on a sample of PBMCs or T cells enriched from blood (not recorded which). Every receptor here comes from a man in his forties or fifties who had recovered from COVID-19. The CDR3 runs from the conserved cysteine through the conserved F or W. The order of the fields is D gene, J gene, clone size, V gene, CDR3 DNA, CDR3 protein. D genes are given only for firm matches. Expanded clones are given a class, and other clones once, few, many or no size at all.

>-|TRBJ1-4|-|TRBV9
TGTGCCAGCAGCCCCACGCAGGGGCTGGCGACTAATGAAAAACTGTTTTTT
CASSPTQGLATNEKLFF
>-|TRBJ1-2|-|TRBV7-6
TGTGCCAGCAGCCACGGGACACCAAACTATGGCTACACCTTC
CASSHGTPNYGYTF
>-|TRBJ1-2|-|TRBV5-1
TGCGCCAGCAGCTTGGACGCAGGGGACTATGGCTACACCTTC
CASSLDAGDYGYTF
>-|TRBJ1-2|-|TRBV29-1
TGCAGCGCCGTGAGTCGAAACTATGGCTACACCTTC
CSAVSRNYGYTF
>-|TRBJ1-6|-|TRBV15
TGTGCCACCCGCCAGAGGGATTCACCCCTCCACTTT
CATRQRDSPLHF
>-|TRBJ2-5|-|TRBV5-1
TGCGCCAGCAGTCCAAACCAAGAGACCCAGTACTTC
CASSPNQETQYF
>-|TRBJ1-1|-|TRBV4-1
TGCGCCAGCAGCCCCTACCCAGGGGAACCCACTGAAGCTTTCTTT
CASSPYPGEPTEAFF
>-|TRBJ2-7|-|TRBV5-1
TGCGCCAGCAGCTTCCGCGGCGAGCAGTACTTC
CASSFRGEQYF
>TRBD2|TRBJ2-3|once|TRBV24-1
TGTGCCACCAGTGATCAAACTAGCGGGGTGAGGCCAGATACGCAGTATTTT
CATSDQTSGVRPDTQYF
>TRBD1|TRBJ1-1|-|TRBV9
TGTGCCAGCAGCGTCAAGGGACAGGGAAACACTGAAGCTTTCTTT
CASSVKGQGNTEAFF
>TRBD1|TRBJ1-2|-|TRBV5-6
TGTGCCAGCAGCTTGAGAGGGGGCGGCTATGGCTACACCTTC
CASSLRGGGYGYTF
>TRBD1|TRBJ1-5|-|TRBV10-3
TGTGCCAATGGACAGGGGGACAATCAGCCCCAGCATTTT
CANGQGDNQPQHF
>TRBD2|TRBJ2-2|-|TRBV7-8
TGTGCCAGCAGCTTAGTCCCCCTTGCGGGGGGACCCACCGGGGAGCTGTTTTTT
CASSLVPLAGGPTGELFF
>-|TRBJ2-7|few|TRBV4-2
TGTGCCAGCAGCCAAACGGTCTCAGCGAAATCTTACTTGGACGAGCAGTACTTC
CASSQTVSAKSYLDEQYF
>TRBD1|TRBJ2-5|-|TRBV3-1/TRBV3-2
TGTGCCAGCAGCCCTTGGGACAGGGGTCTCCAAGAGACCCAGTACTTC
CASSPWDRGLQETQYF
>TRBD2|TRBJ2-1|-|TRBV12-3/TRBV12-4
TGTGCCAGCACCTTCCTTAGCGGGGGGGAGCAGTTCTTC
CASTFLSGGEQFF
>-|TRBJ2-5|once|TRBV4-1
TGCGCCAGCAGCCAAGTTTCCACAGCTACTTTAGAGACCCAGTACTTC
CASSQVSTATLETQYF
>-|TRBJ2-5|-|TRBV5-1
TGCGCCAGCAGCTTTGGGGGGGGGCGTCAAGAGACCCAGTACTTC
CASSFGGGRQETQYF
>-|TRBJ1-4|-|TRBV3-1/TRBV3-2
TGTGCCAGCAGCCCACCCAGGGATAATGAAAAACTGTTTTTT
CASSPPRDNEKLFF
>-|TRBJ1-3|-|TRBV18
TGTGCCAGCTCACCACAAGGACAGTCCTCTGGAAACACCATATATTTT
CASSPQGQSSGNTIYF
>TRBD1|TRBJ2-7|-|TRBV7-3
TGTGCCAGCAGCGCGACCCCGGGACAGAGCTACGAGCAGTACTTC
CASSATPGQSYEQYF
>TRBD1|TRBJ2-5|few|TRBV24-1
TGTGCCACCAGTGACTCGCTAGTGACAGGGGGGAAACAAGAGACCCAGTACTTC
CATSDSLVTGGKQETQYF